This T cell receptor (beta chain) was sequenced for a study of shared clonotypes between healthy human individuals. Every subset's genomic DNA went evenly onto several immunoSEQ plates. Profiling relied on immunoSEQ multiplex PCR, and the TCRdb table lists in-frame clones only, not all of them. The table has approximately 1.4 million clones, 95% to 99% seen once. In germline, CDR1 is SGHRS, CDR2 YFSETQ. Between the trimmed V and J ends, which lost 3 bases and 4 bases, there was a span of 16 bases. CDR3 length: 16 residues. In regard to this clone: Its target is unknown.

Study-wide findings and caveats: Clonotype sharing among donors likely depends on sequencing depth. The generation probabilities recorded for non-shared clonotypes fell below those of clonotypes shared by all four donors.

The clonotype comes from a man between 25 and 39 years old in good health. The material sequenced was naive CD4+ T cells sorted from blood. Subset indicated: CD45RA+ positively selected. The rearrangement uses TRBV5-1 and TRBJ2-2; perhaps TRBD2 as D (6 bases). The CDR3 DNA sequence: TGCGCCAGCAGCTATGGCGGAGGGAGTAGCACCGGGGAGCTGTTTTTT. This codes for CASSYGGGSSTGELFF.